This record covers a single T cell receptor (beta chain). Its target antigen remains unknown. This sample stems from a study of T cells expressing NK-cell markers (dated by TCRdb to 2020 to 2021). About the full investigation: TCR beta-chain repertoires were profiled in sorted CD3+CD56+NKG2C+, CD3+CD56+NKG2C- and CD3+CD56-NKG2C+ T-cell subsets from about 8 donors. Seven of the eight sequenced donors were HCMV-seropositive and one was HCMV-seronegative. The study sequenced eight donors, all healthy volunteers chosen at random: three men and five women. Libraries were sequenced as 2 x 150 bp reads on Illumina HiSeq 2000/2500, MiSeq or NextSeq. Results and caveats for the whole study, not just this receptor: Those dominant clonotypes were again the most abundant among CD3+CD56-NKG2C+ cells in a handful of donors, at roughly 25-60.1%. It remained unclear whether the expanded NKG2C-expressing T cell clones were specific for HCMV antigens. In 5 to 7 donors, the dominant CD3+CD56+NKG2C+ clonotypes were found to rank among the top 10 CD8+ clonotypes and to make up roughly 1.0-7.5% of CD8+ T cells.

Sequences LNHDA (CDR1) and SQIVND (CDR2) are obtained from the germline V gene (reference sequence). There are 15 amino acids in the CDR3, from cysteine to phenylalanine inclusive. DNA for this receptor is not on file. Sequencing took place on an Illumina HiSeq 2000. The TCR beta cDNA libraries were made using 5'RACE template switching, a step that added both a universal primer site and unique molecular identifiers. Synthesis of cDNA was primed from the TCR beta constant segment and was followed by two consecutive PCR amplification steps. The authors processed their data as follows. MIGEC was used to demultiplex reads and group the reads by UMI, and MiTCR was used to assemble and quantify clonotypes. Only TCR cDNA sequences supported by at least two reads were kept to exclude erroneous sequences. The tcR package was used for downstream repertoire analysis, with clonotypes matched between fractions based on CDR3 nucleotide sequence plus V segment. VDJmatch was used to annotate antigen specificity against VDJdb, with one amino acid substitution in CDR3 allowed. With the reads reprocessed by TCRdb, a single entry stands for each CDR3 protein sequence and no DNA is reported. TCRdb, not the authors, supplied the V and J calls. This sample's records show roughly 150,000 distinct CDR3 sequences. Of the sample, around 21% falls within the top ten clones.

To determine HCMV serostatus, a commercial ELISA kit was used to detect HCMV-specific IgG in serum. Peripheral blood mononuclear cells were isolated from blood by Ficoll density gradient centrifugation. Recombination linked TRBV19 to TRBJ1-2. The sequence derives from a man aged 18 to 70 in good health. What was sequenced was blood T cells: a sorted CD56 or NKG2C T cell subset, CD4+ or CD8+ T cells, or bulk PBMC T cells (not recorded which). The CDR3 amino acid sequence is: CASSTRERRLDGYTF.